One sample yielded the 26 T cell receptor beta chains listed below, sequenced in a study of shared clonotypes between healthy human individuals (dated by TCRdb to 2018 to 2020). The method behind the library was the immunoSEQ multiplex PCR assay. The table was pulled from immuneACCESS by TCRdb, which kept in-frame rearrangements only. Such tables lose some clones; where checked, under half of the loss comes from unresolved V genes, and the rest has no known cause. The sample data list fewer than 1.6 million clones, and approximately 98.5% of these were observed just once. Clones ranked in the top ten supply 0.36% of the sample. What was sequenced was naive CD4+ T cells sorted from blood. The cell subset or site label here, explained by the study, means: CD45RA+ positively selected. These receptor sequences come from a man aged 25-45 years in good health.

About this clone itself: Germline is not matched at one junction end, which may reflect a read error. The chain recombines TRBV2 with TRBJ1-2; a weak D match, TRBD1 (6 bases). Germline V gene lookup returns CDR1 SNHLY and CDR2 FYNNEI. This CDR3 spans 14 amino acids. CDR3: CASRRSGDYYGHTF. The CDR3 nucleotides are TGTGCCAGCAGACGGTCAGGGGATTACTATGGCCACACCTTC.

The rearrangement links TRBV25-1 to TRBJ2-1; 9 bases agree with TRBD1. The CDR3 consists of 15 residues. Germline lookup yields CDR1 MGHDK and CDR2 SYGVNS. Trimming took 10 bases from V and 6 from J; bases not matched to a gene: 13. The CDR3 region has the DNA TGTGCCACCTCATCGGGGACAGGGTTCCGCAATGAGCAGTTCTTC. This gives the protein CATSSGTGFRNEQFF.

The chain employs TRBV4-3 and TRBJ2-7, with D uncertain. V was trimmed by 0 bases and J by 1 base, leaving 7 bases between them. Germline loops: CDR1 LGHNA, CDR2 YSLEER. The CDR3 runs 14 residues. The CDR3 here is CASSQDSQSYEQYF. The CDR3 DNA sequence: TGCGCCAGCAGCCAAGATTCACAGTCCTACGAGCAGTACTTC.

This chain links TRBV5-5 with TRBJ1-5; maybe TRBD1 (5 bases). CDR3 length: 15 amino acids. With 4 bases removed from V and 0 bases from J, the gap between germline ends came to 11 bases. Germline V gene sequence: CDR1 SGHKS, CDR2 YYEKEE (reference sequence). The CDR3 sequence: CASSQGGNSNQPQHF. The CDR3 nucleotides are TGTGCCAGCAGCCAGGGAGGGAATAGCAATCAGCCCCAGCATTTT.

The rearrangement uses TRBV18 and TRBJ2-1; TRBD2 agrees at 8 bases. The V gene end was trimmed by 3 bases and the J gene end by 6 bases; junction bases not matched to a gene: 4. The germline gives CDR1 KGHSH, CDR2 LQKENI. This CDR3 is 14 amino acids long. The CDR3 nucleotides are TGTGCCAGCTCACCGCGGACTAGCCCCAATGAGCAGTTCTTC. Amino acid sequence: CASSPRTSPNEQFF.

This clone was recorded once. The chain combines TRBV28 with TRBJ1-1, with D hard to call. This CDR3 comprises 12 residues. The V and J ends lost 6 bases and 0 bases respectively, with 5 bases between them. Germline CDR1 and CDR2: MDHEN and SYDVKM. CDR3 in DNA: TGTGCCAGCAGAAACTTGAACACTGAAGCTTTCTTT. Protein: CASRNLNTEAFF.

J is TRBJ1-2 and V is TRBV6-6, with 8 bases matching TRBD1. The CDR3 extends over 13 amino acids. J was trimmed by 6 bases and V by 5 bases; bases with no gene match: 5. The V gene's germline CDR1 is MNHNY and CDR2 SVGAGI (reference sequence). CDR3 DNA: TGTGCCAGCAGTAAGACAGGGGCCGATGGCTACACCTTC. Protein sequence: CASSKTGADGYTF.

V is TRBV27 and J is TRBJ2-7; 12 nucleotides match TRBD2. Germline V gene lookup returns CDR1 MNHEY and CDR2 SMNVEV (reference sequence). V dropped 0 bases and J dropped 2; count of bases not matched to a gene: 5. The CDR3 spans 17 residues. For the CDR3, the DNA is TGTGCCAGCAGTTTATCTCCGGGACTAGCGGGCGCCTACGAGCAGTACTTC. This codes for CASSLSPGLAGAYEQYF.

The rearrangement joins TRBV7-9 to TRBJ2-7; TRBD2 agrees at 13 bases. V trimming: 4 bases; J trimming: 11 bases; junction bases outside the gene matches: 5. CDR3 size: 13 residues. Germline loops: CDR1 SEHNR, CDR2 FQNEAQ (reference sequence). The CDR3 region is CASSSGLAGVKYF. The CDR3 coding sequence is TGTGCCAGCAGCTCAGGACTAGCGGGAGTGAAGTACTTC.

The V call is TRBV27, the J call TRBJ2-5; D gene unclear. The germline V gene has CDR1 MNHEY and CDR2 SMNVEV (reference sequence). The CDR3 totals 13 residues. The V and J ends lost 2 bases and 1 base respectively, with 5 bases between them. The CDR3 nucleotides read TGTGCCAGCAGTTTAGTAGGCCAAGAGACCCAGTACTTC. Residues: CASSLVGQETQYF.

This clone was recorded once. This rearrangement joins TRBV15 to TRBJ2-7; D gene uncertain. CDR1 LNHNV and CDR2 YYDKDF come from the germline V gene (reference sequence). The CDR3 has 14 amino acids. With 0 bases removed from V and 2 bases from J, the gap between germline ends came to 8 bases. The CDR3, as DNA: TGTGCCACCAGCAGAGACCGGGCGGCCTACGAGCAGTACTTC. Its protein product is CATSRDRAAYEQYF. The complete variable domain, with remaining parts taken from reference TRBV15 and TRBJ2-7, reads DAMVIQNPRYQVTQFGKPVTLSCSQTLNHNVMYWYQQKSSQAPKLLFHYYDKDFNNEADTPDNFQSRRPNTSFCFLDIRSPGLGDTAMYLCATSRDRAAYEQYFGPGTRLTVT.

This chain uses TRBV30 with TRBJ2-7; D is unclear. The CDR3 covers 12 residues. V was pared by 0 bases and J by 6 bases, with 9 bases between. CDR1 GTSNPN and CDR2 SVGIG come from the germline V gene (reference sequence). CDR3 nucleotide sequence: TGTGCCTGGAGTGTACAGTCAGTCGAGCAGTACTTC. This sequence encodes CAWSVQSVEQYF.

The chain employs TRBV7-8 and TRBJ2-7, with 11 positions matching TRBD2. CDR3 length: 14 residues. V trimming: 5 bases; J trimming: 3 bases; junction bases outside the gene matches: 3. CDR1 is SGHVS and CDR2 is FQNEAQ in the germline V gene. In DNA form, the CDR3 reads TGTGCCAGCAGCCCCGGACTAGCGGGCTACGAGCAGTACTTC. Residues: CASSPGLAGYEQYF.

The J gene is TRBJ2-3, the V gene TRBV9; no clear D. V was pared by 0 bases and J by 4 bases, with 12 bases between. Germline loops: CDR1 SGDLS, CDR2 YYNGEE. There are 15 residues in the CDR3. The CDR3 loop is CASSVAVGSPDTQYF. In DNA, the CDR3 is TGTGCCAGCAGCGTAGCTGTGGGGTCCCCAGATACGCAGTATTTT.

As concerns this clone: The sample has other DNA sequences that encode this CDR3 too. J is TRBJ2-5 and V is TRBV5-1; TRBD2 agrees at 10 bases. This CDR3 has 15 amino acids. CDR1 and CDR2 (germline): SGHRS, YFSETQ. Trimming cost V 0 bases and J 5 bases; bases outside gene matches: 4. In DNA form, the CDR3 reads TGCGCCAGCAGCTTGGCTAGCGGGAGTGGGGAGACCCAGTACTTC. This gives the protein CASSLASGSGETQYF.

This chain links TRBV4-2 with TRBJ2-1, with D hard to call. Germline CDR1 reads LGHNA; CDR2 reads YNFKEQ. V lost 0 bases to trimming and J lost 2 bases, with 11 bases between them. The length of the CDR3 is 16 residues. CDR3 sequence (DNA): TGTGCCAGCAGCCAAGATCCGGGCTCAACCTACAATGAGCAGTTCTTC. Translated, it gives CASSQDPGSTYNEQFF.

CDR3 in DNA: TGTGCCTGGAGTCGGGGTTCCCACGAGCAGTACTTC. Protein sequence: CAWSRGSHEQYF. The V and J genes are TRBV30 and TRBJ2-7; D might be TRBD2 (5 bases). V dropped 2 bases and J dropped 5 bases, with 10 bases sitting between them. The CDR3 loop spans 12 amino acids. In germline, CDR1 is GTSNPN, CDR2 SVGIG (reference sequence).

CDR3 nucleotides: TGCGCCAGCAGCCCGACAAGTAGGAACACTGAAGCTTTCTTT. It translates to CASSPTSRNTEAFF. This chain joins TRBV4-3 and TRBJ1-1, with D hard to call. The CDR3 extends over 14 amino acids. Per the germline V gene, CDR1 is LGHNA and CDR2 is YSLEER. V was shortened by 4 bases and J by 1 base, with 10 bases between the two germline ends.

The CDR3 region has the DNA TGCGCCAGCAGCCAGTCTCCCATCTACTACGAGCAGTACTTC. Translation: CASSQSPIYYEQYF. The chain carries TRBV5-1 and TRBJ2-7, with unresolved D. V lost 4 bases to trimming and J lost 3 bases, with 14 bases between them. The CDR3 length is 14 residues. CDR1 and CDR2 (germline): SGHRS, YFSETQ.

The rearrangement joins TRBV6-4 to TRBJ1-1; D gene uncertain. There are 13 residues in the CDR3. The germline V gene has CDR1 MRHNA and CDR2 SNTAGT. V lost 6 bases, J lost 3 bases, and 11 bases lay in between. The CDR3 bases are TGTGCCAGCAGACAGCTACAGCACACTGAAGCTTTCTTT. Its translation: CASRQLQHTEAFF.

V usage is TRBV5-6 and J usage is TRBJ1-4; a possible D gene is TRBD1 (5 bases). The CDR3 extends over 16 amino acids. Between the trimmed V and J ends, which lost 0 bases and 6 bases, there was a span of 15 bases. CDR1 is SGHDT and CDR2 is YYEEEE in the germline V gene. This CDR3 is CASSLAGQGEDEKLFF. As DNA, the CDR3 is TGTGCCAGCAGCTTGGCTGGTCAGGGTGAGGATGAAAAACTGTTTTTT.

The chain is built from TRBV10-3 and TRBJ1-4, with D uncertain. This CDR3 contains 15 residues. The V end was cut by 3 bases, the J end by 6 bases, with 14 bases between. From germline, CDR1 is ENHRY and CDR2 SYGVKD. CDR3 nucleotides: TGTGCCATCAGTGATACTGACGCAGGCGATGAAAAACTGTTTTTT. Amino acids: CAISDTDAGDEKLFF.

The genes are TRBV27 and TRBJ1-5, with 11 nucleotides matching TRBD1. V lost 6 bases, J lost 6 bases, and 7 bases stayed unmatched. Per the germline V gene, CDR1 is MNHEY and CDR2 is SMNVEV (reference sequence). This CDR3 contains 15 residues. The CDR3 coding sequence is TGTGCCAGCAGACCCGGGACAGGGGGTTTTCAGCCCCAGCATTTT. It codes for CASRPGTGGFQPQHF.

The rearrangement joins TRBV5-6 to TRBJ2-7; 9 positions match TRBD1. The CDR3 has 12 residues. CDR1 is SGHDT and CDR2 is YYEEEE in the germline V gene. The J segment lost 10 bases and the V segment lost 4 bases, leaving 6 bases of the junction unmatched. The CDR3 DNA reads TGTGCCAGCAGCCCGGGACAGGGCCTCCAGTACTTC. Amino acids: CASSPGQGLQYF.

The rearrangement links TRBV6-5 to TRBJ2-3; 7 bases line up with TRBD1. The germline CDR1 and CDR2 sequences are MNHEY and SVGAGI. The CDR3 loop spans 12 amino acids. V trimming: 6 bases; J trimming: 5 bases; junction bases outside the gene matches: 2. CDR3 sequence reads: CASRNRGDTQYF. CDR3 in DNA: TGTGCCAGCAGGAACAGGGGAGATACGCAGTATTTT.

V and J are TRBV28 and TRBJ2-7; 9 nucleotides align to TRBD2. V trimming: 8 bases; J trimming: 0 bases; junction bases outside the gene matches: 8. The CDR3 loop spans 15 amino acids. Per germline, CDR1 MDHEN and CDR2 SYDVKM. Here the CDR3 reads CASQAAGGTSYEQYF. In nucleotides, the CDR3 is TGTGCCAGCCAAGCGGCGGGAGGGACCTCCTACGAGCAGTACTTC.